This T cell receptor (beta chain) derives from a study of glioma-infiltrating T cells after dendritic cell vaccination (TCRdb year 2016). Study-wide context: The cohort included around 15 glioblastoma patients drawn from Phase I and II dendritic cell vaccination trials, of whom 9 were newly diagnosed and 6 had recurrent disease. Survival after dendritic cell vaccination was correlated with TCR sequencing metrics such as TIL content and the overlap between tumor and blood repertoires. The vaccine was prepared from monocyte-derived dendritic cells that were cultured for roughly seven days with IL-4 and GM-CSF and then pulsed overnight with autologous tumor lysate. In glioblastoma patients vaccinated with dendritic cells, deep sequencing of TCR beta CDR3 regions served to measure the amount of tumor-infiltrating lymphocytes and to compare repertoires between tumor and blood. Three intradermal dendritic cell vaccine injections were administered to patients at biweekly intervals in the arm below the axilla. Between about 2002 and 2012, patients were given autologous tumor lysate-pulsed dendritic cell vaccination. Results the study describes overall, beyond this receptor: The response model built on TCR overlap across three groups was characterized as speculative, with prospective validation still needed. No direct relationship between TCR clonality and survival was found, suggesting a diverse polyclonal response may matter. After dendritic cell vaccination, a higher estimated pretreatment TIL content predicted longer time to progression and overall survival. The cohort was small and heterogeneous, few patients had complete blood and tumor sets, and even fewer had initial-recurrent tumor pairs.

As concerns this clone: No cognate antigen has been identified for it. No quality values exist for individual bases; no much larger clone is one base distant.

Patients were selected on the basis of adequate residual fresh-frozen tumor tissue and more than two years of available survival data. None of the glioblastoma patients carried an isocitrate dehydrogenase mutation, although molecular status otherwise varied. PBMC were collected before vaccination, two weeks after the third vaccination, and at tumor progression if tumor progression occurred. The Qiagen DNeasy Blood extraction Kit was used to extract genomic DNA. The immunoSEQ assay amplified TCRB CDR3 regions from approximately 2 micrograms of genomic DNA, or from all available DNA when less than that amount was available. The multiplex PCR employed 60 forward primers targeting TCR V beta segments and 13 reverse primers targeting J beta segments. To estimate the number of reads per starting template, synthetic control templates were added to each sample at limiting dilution. The Illumina HiSeq System generated sequencing reads of 87 bp. The paper's data handling went like this. To remove PCR and sequencing errors, closely related sequences were merged with a nearest neighbor algorithm. TCR overlap was measured as the percentage of unique tumor TCR beta sequences that were also present in the peripheral blood of the same patient. Not all clones reach the TCRdb copy of this immuneACCESS table, which keeps in-frame sequences only. Checked studies attribute under half of the gap to unresolved V genes and leave the rest unexplained. V, J and clone size reflect that table, while D and trimming were determined from the DNA. The sample table contains approximately 36,000 clones; only one count was recorded for approximately 84% of them. Jointly, the top ten make up about 7.8% of the sample.

V gives up 5 bases and J gives up 6 bases, and the segment between their germline ends measures 14 bases. CDR1 and CDR2 (SQVTM, ANQGSEA) derive from the germline V gene. From the cysteine up to the phenylalanine, the CDR3 has a length of 13 residues. The kept DNA is CDR3 alone, 39 bases in frame from the first base. The chain uses TRBV29-1 and TRBJ1-5; TRBD1 might be the D gene, on 6 matching bases. This sequence originates from a human donor with glioblastoma. The sample was blood, taken before dendritic cell vaccination. The DNA sequence follows: TGCAGCGTTAACACAGGGCTTGGTCAGCCCCAGCATTTT. Translated, it reads CSVNTGLGQPQHF. The full variable domain, completed from the reference TRBV29-1 and TRBJ1-5 proteins outside the CDR3, reads SAVISQKPSRDICQRGTSLTIQCQVDSQVTMMFWYRQQPGQSLTLIATANQGSEATYESGFVIDKFPISRPNLTFSTLTVSNMSPEDSSIYLCSVNTGLGQPQHFGDGTRLSIL.